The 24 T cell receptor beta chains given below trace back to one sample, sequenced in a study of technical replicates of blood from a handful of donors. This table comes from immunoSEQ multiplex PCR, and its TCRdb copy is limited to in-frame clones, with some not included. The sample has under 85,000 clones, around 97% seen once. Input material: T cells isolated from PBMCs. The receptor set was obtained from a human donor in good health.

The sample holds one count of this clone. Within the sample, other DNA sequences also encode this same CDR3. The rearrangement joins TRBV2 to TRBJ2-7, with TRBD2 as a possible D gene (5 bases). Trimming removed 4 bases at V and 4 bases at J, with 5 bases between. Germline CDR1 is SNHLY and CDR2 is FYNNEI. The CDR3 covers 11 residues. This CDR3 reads CASSAGYEQYF. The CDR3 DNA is TGTGCCAGCAGTGCGGGGTACGAGCAGTACTTC.

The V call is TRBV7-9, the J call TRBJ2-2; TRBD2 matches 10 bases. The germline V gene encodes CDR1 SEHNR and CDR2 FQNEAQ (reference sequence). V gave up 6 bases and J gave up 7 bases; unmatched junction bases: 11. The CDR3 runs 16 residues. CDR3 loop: CASSGLAGEVYGELFF. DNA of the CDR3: TGTGCCAGCAGTGGGCTAGCGGGAGAGGTTTACGGGGAGCTGTTTTTT.

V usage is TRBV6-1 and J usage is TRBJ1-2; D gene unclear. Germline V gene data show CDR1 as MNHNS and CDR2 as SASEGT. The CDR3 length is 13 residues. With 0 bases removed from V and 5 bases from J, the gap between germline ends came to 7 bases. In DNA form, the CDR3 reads TGTGCCAGCAGTGAAGCAGGGAGTTATGGCTACACCTTC. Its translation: CASSEAGSYGYTF.

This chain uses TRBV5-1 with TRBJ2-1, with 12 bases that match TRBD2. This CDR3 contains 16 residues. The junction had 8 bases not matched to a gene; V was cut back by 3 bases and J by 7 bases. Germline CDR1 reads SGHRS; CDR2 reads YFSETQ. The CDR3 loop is CASSSLTSGSTNEQFF. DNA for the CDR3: TGCGCCAGCAGCTCCCTGACTAGCGGGAGCACGAATGAGCAGTTCTTC.

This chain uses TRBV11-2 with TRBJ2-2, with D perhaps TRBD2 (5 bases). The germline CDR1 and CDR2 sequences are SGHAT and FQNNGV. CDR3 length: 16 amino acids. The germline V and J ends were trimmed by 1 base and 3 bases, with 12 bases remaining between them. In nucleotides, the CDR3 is TGTGCCAGCAGCTTAGCGATACGGGATCACACCGGGGAGCTGTTTTTT. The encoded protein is CASSLAIRDHTGELFF. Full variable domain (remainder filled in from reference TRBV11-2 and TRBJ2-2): EAGVAQSPRYKIIEKRQSVAFWCNPISGHATLYWYQQILGQGPKLLIQFQNNGVVDDSQLPKDRFSAERLKGVDSTLKIQPAKLEDSAVYLCASSLAIRDHTGELFFGEGSRLTVL.

The CDR3 DNA sequence: TGTGCCAGCAGTGATATTAGCACAGATACGCAGTATTTT. It is translated as CASSDISTDTQYF. The chain links TRBV2 to TRBJ2-3; no clear D gene. CDR3 length equals 13 residues. V shed 3 bases and J shed 0 bases, with 4 bases lying between them. Looked up from germline, CDR1 is SNHLY and CDR2 is FYNNEI.

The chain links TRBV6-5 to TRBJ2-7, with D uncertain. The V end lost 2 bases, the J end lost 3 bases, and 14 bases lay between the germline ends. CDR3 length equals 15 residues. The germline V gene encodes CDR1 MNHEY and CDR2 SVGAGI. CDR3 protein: CASSYVSTRGYEQYF. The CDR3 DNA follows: TGTGCCAGCAGTTACGTGTCAACAAGAGGCTACGAGCAGTACTTC.

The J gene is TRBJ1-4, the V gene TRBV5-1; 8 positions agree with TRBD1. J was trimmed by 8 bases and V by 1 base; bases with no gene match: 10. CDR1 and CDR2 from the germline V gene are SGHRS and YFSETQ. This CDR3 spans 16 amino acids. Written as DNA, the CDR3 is TGCGCCAGCAGCTTGCGTCCCGGGACAGGATACGAAAAACTGTTTTTT. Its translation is CASSLRPGTGYEKLFF.

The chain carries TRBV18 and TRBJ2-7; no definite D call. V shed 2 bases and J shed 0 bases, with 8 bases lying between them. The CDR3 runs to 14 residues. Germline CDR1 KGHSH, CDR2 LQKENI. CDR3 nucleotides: TGTGCCAGCTCACCATCTGTTAGCTCCTACGAGCAGTACTTC. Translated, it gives CASSPSVSSYEQYF.

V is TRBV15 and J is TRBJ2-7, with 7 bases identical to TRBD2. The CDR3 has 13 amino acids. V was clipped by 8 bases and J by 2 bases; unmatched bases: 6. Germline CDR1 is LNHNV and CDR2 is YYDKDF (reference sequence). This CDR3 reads CATGRGVTYEQYF. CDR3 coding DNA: TGTGCCACCGGACGGGGGGTAACCTACGAGCAGTACTTC.

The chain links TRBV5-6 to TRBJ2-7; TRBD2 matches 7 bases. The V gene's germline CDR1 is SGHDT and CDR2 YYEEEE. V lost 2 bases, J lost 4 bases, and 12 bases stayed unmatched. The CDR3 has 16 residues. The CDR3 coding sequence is TGTGCCAGCAGCTTTTTAGTCGCCGCGGGGGTTTACGAGCAGTACTTC. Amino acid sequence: CASSFLVAAGVYEQYF.

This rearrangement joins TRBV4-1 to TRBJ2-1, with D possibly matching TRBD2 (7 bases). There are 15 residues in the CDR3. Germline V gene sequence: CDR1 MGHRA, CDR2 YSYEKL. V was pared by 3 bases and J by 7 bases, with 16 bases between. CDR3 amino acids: CASSQGRGGRNEQFF. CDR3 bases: TGCGCCAGCAGCCAGGGCAGGGGAGGGCGGAATGAGCAGTTCTTC.

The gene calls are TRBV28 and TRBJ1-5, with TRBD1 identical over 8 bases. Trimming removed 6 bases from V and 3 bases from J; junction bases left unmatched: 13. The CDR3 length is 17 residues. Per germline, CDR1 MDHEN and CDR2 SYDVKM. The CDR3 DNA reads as TGTGCCAGCAGGGGGGGACAGGTGCCAAGGGACAATCAGCCCCAGCATTTT. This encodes CASRGGQVPRDNQPQHF.

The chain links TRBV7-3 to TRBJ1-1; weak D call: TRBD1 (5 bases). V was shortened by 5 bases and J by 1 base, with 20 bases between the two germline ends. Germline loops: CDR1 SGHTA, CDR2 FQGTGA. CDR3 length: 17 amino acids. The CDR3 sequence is CASSTTRTKDQNTEAFF. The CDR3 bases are TGTGCCAGCAGCACTACCAGGACAAAGGACCAGAACACTGAAGCTTTCTTT.

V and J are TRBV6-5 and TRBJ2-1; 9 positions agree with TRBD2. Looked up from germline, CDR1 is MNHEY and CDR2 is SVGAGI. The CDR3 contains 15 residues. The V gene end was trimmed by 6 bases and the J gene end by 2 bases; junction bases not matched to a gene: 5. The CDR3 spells CASSRSGGAYNEQFF. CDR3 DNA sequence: TGTGCCAGCAGCCGTAGCGGGGGAGCCTACAATGAGCAGTTCTTC.

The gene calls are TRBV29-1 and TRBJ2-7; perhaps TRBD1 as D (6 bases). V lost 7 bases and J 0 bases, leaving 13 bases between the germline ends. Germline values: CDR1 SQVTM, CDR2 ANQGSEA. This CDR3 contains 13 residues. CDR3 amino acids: CSAEDRSSYEQYF. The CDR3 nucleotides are TGCAGCGCCGAGGACAGAAGCTCCTACGAGCAGTACTTC.

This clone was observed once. CDR3 sequence: CASTPATHPSYEQYF. The CDR3, as DNA: TGTGCCAGCACCCCGGCGACACATCCTTCCTACGAGCAGTACTTC. The V and J genes are TRBV28 and TRBJ2-7; D is ambiguous. Germline loops: CDR1 MDHEN, CDR2 SYDVKM. V dropped 7 bases and J dropped 1 base, with 17 bases sitting between them. This CDR3 contains 15 residues.

CDR3 DNA sequence: TGCGCCAGCCAGAGGGACAGCTCTGGAAACACCATATATTTT. It codes for CASQRDSSGNTIYF. The chain joins TRBV5-1 to TRBJ1-3; 7 bases map to TRBD1. The CDR3 contains 14 residues. Trimming removed 7 bases from V and 0 bases from J; junction bases left unmatched: 4. The germline V gene has CDR1 SGHRS and CDR2 YFSETQ.

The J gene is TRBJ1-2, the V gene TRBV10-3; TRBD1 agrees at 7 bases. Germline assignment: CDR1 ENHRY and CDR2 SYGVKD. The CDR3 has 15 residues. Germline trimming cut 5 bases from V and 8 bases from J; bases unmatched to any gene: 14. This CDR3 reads CAISPYGTAPSGYTF. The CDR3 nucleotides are TGTGCCATCAGTCCATACGGGACAGCTCCGTCGGGCTACACCTTC.

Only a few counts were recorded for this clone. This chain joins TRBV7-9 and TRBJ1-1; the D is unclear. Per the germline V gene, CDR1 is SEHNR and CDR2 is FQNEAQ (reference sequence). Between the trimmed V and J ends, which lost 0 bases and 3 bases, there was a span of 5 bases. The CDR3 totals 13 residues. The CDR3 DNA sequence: TGTGCCAGCAGCTTAGCGTCAGACACTGAAGCTTTCTTT. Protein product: CASSLASDTEAFF. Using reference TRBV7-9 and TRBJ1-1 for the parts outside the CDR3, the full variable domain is DTGVSQNPRHKITKRGQNVTFRCDPISEHNRLYWYRQTLGQGPEFLTYFQNEAQLEKSRLLSDRFSAERPKGSFSTLEIQRTEQGDSAMYLCASSLASDTEAFFGQGTRLTVV.

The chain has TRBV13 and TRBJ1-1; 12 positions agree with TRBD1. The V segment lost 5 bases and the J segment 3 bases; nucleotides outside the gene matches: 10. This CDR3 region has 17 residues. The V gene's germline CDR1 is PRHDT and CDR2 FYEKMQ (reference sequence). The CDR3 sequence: CASSPWGDRGRDTEAFF. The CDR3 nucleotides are TGTGCCAGCAGCCCGTGGGGGGACAGGGGGCGCGACACTGAAGCTTTCTTT.

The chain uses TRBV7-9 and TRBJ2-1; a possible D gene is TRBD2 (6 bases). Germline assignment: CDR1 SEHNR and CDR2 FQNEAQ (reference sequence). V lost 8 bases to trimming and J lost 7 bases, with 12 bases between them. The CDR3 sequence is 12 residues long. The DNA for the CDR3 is TGTGCCAGCCAAAGCGGGTGGAATGAGCAGTTCTTC. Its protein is CASQSGWNEQFF.

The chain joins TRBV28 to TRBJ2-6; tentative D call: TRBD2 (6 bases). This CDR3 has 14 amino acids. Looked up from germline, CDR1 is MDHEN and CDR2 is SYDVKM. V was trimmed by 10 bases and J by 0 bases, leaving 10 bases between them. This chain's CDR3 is CATLGGSGANVLTF. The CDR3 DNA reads TGTGCCACCCTGGGGGGCTCTGGGGCCAACGTCCTGACTTTC.

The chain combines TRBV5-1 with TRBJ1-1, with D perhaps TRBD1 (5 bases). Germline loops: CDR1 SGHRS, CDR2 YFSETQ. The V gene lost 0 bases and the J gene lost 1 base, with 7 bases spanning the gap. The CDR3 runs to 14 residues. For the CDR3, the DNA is TGCGCCAGCAGCTTGGACAGGTCGAACACTGAAGCTTTCTTT. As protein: CASSLDRSNTEAFF.